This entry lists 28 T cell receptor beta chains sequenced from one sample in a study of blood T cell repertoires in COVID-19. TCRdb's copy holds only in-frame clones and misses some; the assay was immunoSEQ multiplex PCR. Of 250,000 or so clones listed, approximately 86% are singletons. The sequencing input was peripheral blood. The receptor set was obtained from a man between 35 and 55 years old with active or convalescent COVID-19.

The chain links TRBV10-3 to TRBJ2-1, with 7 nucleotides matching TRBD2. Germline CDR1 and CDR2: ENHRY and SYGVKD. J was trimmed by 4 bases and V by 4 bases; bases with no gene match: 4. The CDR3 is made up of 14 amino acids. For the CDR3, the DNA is TGTGCCATCAGTGCGGGACTACCATACAATGAGCAGTTCTTC. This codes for CAISAGLPYNEQFF.

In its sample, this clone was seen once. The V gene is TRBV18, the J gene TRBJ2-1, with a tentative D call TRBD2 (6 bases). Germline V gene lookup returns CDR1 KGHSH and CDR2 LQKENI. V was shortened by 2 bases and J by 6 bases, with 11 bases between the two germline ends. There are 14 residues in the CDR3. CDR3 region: CASSPGRGSNEQFF. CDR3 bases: TGTGCCAGCTCACCAGGGCGGGGATCCAATGAGCAGTTCTTC. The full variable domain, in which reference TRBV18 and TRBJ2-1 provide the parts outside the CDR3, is NAGVMQNPRHLVRRRGQEARLRCSPMKGHSHVYWYRQLPEEGLKFMVYLQKENIIDESGMPKERFSAEFPKEGPSILRIQQVVRGDSAAYFCASSPGRGSNEQFFGPGTRLTVL.

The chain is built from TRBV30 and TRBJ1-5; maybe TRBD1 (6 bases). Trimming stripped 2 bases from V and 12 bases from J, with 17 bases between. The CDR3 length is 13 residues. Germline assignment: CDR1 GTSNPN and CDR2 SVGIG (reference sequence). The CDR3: CAWSSLRGSDQHF. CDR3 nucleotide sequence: TGTGCCTGGAGTTCCCTTAGGGGGAGCGACCAGCATTTT.

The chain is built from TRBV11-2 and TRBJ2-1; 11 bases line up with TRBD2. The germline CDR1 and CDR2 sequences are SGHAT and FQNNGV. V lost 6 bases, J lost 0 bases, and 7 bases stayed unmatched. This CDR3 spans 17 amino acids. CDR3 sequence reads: CASRPSGRPSSYNEQFF. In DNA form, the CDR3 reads TGTGCCAGCAGGCCTAGCGGGAGGCCTAGCTCCTACAATGAGCAGTTCTTC.

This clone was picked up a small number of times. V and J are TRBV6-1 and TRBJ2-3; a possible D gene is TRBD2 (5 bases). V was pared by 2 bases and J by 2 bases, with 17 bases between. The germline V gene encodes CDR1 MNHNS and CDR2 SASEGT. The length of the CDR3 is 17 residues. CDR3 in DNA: TGTGCCAGCAGTGAATTTGGCGGTGGGGAGACCACAGATACGCAGTATTTT. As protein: CASSEFGGGETTDTQYF.

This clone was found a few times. The CDR3 nucleotides are TGTGCCAGCAGCCAAAGGGGCTTCAATGAGCAGTTCTTC. This translates into CASSQRGFNEQFF. This chain uses TRBV14 with TRBJ2-1; possible D gene TRBD1, 5 bases. Germline CDR1 is SGHDN and CDR2 is FVKESK. The CDR3 runs to 13 residues. The V end lost 2 bases, the J end lost 6 bases, and 8 bases lay between the germline ends.

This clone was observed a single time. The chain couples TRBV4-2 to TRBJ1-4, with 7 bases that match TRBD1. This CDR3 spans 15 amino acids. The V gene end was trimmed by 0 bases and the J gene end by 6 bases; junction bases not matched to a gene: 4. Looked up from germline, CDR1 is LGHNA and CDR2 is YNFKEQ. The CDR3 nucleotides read TGTGCCAGCAGCCAAGATCGACAGGGAGATGAAAAACTGTTTTTT. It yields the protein CASSQDRQGDEKLFF.

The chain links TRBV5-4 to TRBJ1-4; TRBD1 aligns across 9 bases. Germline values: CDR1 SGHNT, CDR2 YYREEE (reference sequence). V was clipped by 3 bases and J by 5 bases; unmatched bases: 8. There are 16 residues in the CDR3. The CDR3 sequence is CASSSEPGQGNEKLFF. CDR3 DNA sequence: TGTGCCAGCAGCTCGGAGCCGGGACAGGGAAATGAAAAACTGTTTTTT.

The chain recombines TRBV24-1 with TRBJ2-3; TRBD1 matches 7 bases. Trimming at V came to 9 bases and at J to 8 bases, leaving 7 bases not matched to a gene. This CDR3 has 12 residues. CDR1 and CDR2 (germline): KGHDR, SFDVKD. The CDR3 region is CATARDSFTQYF. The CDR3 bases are TGTGCCACCGCCCGGGACAGCTTTACGCAGTATTTT.

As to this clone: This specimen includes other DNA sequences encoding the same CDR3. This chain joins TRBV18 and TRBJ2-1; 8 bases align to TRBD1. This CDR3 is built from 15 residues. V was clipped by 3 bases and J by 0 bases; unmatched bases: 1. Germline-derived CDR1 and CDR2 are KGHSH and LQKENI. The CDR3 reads CASSPGTGSYNEQFF. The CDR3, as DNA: TGTGCCAGCTCACCCGGGACAGGCTCCTACAATGAGCAGTTCTTC.

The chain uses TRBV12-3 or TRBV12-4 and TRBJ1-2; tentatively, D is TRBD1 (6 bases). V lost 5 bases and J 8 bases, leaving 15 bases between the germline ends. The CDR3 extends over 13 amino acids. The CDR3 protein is CASSRGGGEGYTF. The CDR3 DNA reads TGTGCCAGCAGTCGAGGGGGGGGCGAGGGCTACACCTTC.

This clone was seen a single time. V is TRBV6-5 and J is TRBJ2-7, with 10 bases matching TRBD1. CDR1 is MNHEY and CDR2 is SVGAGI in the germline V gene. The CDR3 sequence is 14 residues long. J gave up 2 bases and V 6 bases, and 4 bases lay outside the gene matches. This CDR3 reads CASRRGQGTYEQYF. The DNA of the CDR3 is TGTGCCAGCAGACGGGGACAGGGGACCTACGAGCAGTACTTC.

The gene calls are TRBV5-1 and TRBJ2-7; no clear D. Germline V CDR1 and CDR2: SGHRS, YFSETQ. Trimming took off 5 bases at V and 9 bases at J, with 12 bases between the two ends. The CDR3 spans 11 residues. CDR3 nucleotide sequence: TGCGCCAGCAGGCTGGGCCCCCTGCAGTACTTC. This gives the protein CASRLGPLQYF.

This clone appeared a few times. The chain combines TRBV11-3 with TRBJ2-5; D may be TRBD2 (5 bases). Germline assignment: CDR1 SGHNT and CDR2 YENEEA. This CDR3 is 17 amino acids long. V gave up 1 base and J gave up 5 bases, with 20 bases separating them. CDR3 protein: CASSLASLAGVEETQYF. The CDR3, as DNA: TGTGCCAGCAGCTTAGCGTCCCTAGCAGGAGTGGAGGAGACCCAGTACTTC.

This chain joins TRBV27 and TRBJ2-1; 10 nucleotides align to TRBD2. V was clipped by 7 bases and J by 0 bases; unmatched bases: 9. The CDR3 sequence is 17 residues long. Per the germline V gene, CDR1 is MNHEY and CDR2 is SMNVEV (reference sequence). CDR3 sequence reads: CASTPRLAGPSYNEQFF. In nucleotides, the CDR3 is TGTGCCAGCACCCCTAGACTAGCGGGCCCCTCCTACAATGAGCAGTTCTTC.

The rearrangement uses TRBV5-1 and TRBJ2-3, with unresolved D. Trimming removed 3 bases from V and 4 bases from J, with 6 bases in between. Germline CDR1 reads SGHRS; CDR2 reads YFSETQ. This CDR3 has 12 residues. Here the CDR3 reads CASSSPADTQYF. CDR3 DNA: TGCGCCAGCAGCTCCCCCGCAGATACGCAGTATTTT. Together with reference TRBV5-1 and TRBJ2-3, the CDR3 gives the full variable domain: KAGVTQTPRYLIKTRGQQVTLSCSPISGHRSVSWYQQTPGQGLQFLFEYFSETQRNKGNFPGRFSGRQFSNSRSEMNVSTLELGDSALYLCASSSPADTQYFGPGTRLTVL.

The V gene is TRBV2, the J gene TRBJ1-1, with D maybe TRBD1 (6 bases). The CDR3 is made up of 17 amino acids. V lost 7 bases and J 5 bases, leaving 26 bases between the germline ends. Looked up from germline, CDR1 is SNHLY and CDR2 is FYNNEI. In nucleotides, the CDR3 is TGTGCCAGCACCCTTCAAGGGGCGGGGGGCCCGGGGACTGAAGCTTTCTTT. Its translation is CASTLQGAGGPGTEAFF.

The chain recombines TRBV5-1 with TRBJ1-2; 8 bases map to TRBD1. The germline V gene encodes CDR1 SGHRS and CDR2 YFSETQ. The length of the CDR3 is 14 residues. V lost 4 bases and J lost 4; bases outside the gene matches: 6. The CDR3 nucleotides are TGCGCCAGCAGCGACGGACAGGGAGGCTATGGCTACACCTTC. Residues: CASSDGQGGYGYTF.

The CDR3 DNA reads TGTGCCATCAGCACCACAGGGGTGAACACTGAAGCTTTCTTT. Translation: CAISTTGVNTEAFF. The rearrangement links TRBV10-3 to TRBJ1-1, with 7 bases that match TRBD1. The CDR3 extends over 14 amino acids. CDR1 ENHRY and CDR2 SYGVKD come from the germline V gene. V lost 6 bases to trimming and J lost 0 bases; unmatched junction nucleotides: 4.

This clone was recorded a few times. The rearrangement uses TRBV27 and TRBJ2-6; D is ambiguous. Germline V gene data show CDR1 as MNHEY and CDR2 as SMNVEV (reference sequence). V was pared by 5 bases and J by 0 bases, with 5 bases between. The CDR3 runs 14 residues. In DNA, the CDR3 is TGTGCCAGCAGTACCTACTCTGGGGCCAACGTCCTGACTTTC. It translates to CASSTYSGANVLTF.

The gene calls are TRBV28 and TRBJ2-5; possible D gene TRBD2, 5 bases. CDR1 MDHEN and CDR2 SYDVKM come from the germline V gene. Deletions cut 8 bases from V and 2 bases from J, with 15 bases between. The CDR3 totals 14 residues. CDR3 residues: CASGPGLLQETQYF. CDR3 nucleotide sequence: TGTGCCAGCGGCCCCGGACTCTTACAAGAGACCCAGTACTTC.

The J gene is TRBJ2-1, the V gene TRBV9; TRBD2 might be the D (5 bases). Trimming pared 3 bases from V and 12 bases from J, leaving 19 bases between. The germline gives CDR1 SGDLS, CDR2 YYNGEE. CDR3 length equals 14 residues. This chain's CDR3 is CASSEGRGPFVQFF. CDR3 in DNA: TGTGCCAGCAGCGAGGGTCGGGGTCCCTTCGTGCAGTTCTTC.

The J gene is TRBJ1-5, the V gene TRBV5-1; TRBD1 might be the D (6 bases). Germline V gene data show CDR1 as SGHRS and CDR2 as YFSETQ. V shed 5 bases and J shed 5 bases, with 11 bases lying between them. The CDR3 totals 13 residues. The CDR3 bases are TGCGCCAGCAGTGGACAGCCTGATCAGCCCCAGCATTTT. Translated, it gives CASSGQPDQPQHF. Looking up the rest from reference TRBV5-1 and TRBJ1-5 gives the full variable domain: KAGVTQTPRYLIKTRGQQVTLSCSPISGHRSVSWYQQTPGQGLQFLFEYFSETQRNKGNFPGRFSGRQFSNSRSEMNVSTLELGDSALYLCASSGQPDQPQHFGDGTRLSIL.

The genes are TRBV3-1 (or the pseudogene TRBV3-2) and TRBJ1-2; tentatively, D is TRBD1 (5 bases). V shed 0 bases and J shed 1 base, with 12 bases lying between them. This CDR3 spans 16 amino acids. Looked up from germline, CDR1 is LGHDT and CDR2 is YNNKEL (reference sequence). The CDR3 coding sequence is TGTGCCAGCAGCCAAGATGGAGGGGCTGATAACTATGGCTACACCTTC. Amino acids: CASSQDGGADNYGYTF.

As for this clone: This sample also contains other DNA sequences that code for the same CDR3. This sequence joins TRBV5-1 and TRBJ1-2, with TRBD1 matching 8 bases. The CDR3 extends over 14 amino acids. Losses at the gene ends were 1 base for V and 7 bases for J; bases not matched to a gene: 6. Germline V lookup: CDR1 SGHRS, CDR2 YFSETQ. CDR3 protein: CASSLFQGAGGYTF. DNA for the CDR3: TGCGCCAGCAGCTTGTTTCAGGGGGCCGGTGGCTACACCTTC.

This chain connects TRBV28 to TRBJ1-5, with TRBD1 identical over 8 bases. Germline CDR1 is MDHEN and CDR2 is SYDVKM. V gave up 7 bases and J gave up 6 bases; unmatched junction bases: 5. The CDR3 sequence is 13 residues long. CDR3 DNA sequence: TGTGCCAGCAAAACAGGGGGAACTCAGCCCCAGCATTTT. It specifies CASKTGGTQPQHF. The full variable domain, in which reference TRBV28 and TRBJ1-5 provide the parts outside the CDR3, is DVKVTQSSRYLVKRTGEKVFLECVQDMDHENMFWYRQDPGLGLRLIYFSYDVKMKEKGDIPEGYSVSREKKERFSLILESASTNQTSMYLCASKTGGTQPQHFGDGTRLSIL.

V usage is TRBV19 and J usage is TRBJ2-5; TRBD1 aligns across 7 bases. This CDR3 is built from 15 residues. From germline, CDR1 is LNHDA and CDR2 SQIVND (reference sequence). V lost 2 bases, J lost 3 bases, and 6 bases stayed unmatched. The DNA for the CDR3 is TGTGCCAGTAGTATAACAGGGGCTTTAGAAGAGACCCAGTACTTC. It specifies CASSITGALEETQYF.

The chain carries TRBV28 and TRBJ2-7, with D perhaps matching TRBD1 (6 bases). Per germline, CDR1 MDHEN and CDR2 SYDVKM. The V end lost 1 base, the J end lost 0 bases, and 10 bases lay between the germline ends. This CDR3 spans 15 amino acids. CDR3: CASSLYRTVSYEQYF. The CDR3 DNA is TGTGCCAGCAGTTTATACAGGACAGTCTCCTACGAGCAGTACTTC.